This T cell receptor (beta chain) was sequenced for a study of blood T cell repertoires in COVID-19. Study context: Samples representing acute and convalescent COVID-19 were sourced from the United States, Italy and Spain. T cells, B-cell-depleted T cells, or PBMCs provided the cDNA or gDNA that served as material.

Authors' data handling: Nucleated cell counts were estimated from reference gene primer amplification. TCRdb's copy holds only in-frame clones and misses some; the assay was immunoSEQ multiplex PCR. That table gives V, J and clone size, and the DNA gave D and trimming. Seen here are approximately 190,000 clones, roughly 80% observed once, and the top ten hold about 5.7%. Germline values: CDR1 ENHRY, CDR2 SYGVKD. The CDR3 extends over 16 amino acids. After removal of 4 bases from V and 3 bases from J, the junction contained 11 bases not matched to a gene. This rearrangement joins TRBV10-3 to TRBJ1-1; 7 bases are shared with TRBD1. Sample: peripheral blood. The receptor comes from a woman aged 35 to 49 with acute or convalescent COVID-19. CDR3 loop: CAISGGFTGEDTEAFF. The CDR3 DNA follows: TGTGCCATCAGTGGAGGTTTTACAGGGGAGGACACTGAAGCTTTCTTT.